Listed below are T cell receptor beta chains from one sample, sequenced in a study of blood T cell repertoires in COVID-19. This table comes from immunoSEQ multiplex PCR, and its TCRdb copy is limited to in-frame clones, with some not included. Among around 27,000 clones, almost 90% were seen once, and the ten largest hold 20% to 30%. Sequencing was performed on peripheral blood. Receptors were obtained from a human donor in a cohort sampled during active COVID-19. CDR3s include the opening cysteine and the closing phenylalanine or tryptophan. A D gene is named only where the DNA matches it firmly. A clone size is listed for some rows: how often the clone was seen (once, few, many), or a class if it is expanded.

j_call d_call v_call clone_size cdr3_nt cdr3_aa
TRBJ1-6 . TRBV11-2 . TGTGCCAGCAGCAGCCGGGACACGGCGGATACTTCACCCCTCCACTTT CASSSRDTADTSPLHF
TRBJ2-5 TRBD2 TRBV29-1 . TGCAGCGTTCGGACTAGCGGGAGCGAGACCCAGTACTTC CSVRTSGSETQYF
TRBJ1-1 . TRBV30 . TGTGCCTGGAGTGTCTACAGGACCGACACTGAAGCTTTCTTT CAWSVYRTDTEAFF
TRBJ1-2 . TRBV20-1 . TGCAGTGCACGGGGGACGTTGGGCTACACCTTC CSARGTLGYTF
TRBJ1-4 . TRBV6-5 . TGTGCCAGCAGCTCAGAACACGCAACTAATGAAAAACTGTTTTTT CASSSEHATNEKLFF
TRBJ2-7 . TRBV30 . TGTGCCTGGAGTGGCCGGATGGGGCTCCTCTCCTACGAGCAGTACTTC CAWSGRMGLLSYEQYF
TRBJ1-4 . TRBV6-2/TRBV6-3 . TGTGCCAGCAGTTATATTCCCGAAAAACTGTTTTTT CASSYIPEKLFF
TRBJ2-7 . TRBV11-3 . TGTGCCAGCAGCTTAGCTCTCTACGAGCAGTACTTC CASSLALYEQYF
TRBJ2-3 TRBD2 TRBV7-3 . TGTGCCAGCAGCTTGGGGGGGACAGATACGCAGTATTTT CASSLGGTDTQYF
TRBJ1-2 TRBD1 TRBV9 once TGTGCCAGCAGCCCAAAGACAGGGAGCTATGGCTACACCTTC CASSPKTGSYGYTF
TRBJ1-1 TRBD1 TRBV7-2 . TGTGCCAGCAGCCGCACAGGGGGCACTGAAGCTTTCTTT CASSRTGGTEAFF
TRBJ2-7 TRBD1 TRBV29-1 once TGCAGCGTTGAAGTAACAGGACAGGCCTACGAGCAGTACTTC CSVEVTGQAYEQYF
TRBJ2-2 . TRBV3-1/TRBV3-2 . TGTGCCAGCTCCTCTTCTGGGAGATTCACCGGGGAGCTGTTTTTT CASSSSGRFTGELFF
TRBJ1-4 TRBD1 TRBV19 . TGTGCCAGTAGTCAGGGGGCTAATGAAAAACTGTTTTTT CASSQGANEKLFF
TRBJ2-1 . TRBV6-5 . TGTGCCAGCACCAGAGATCCCGACAGTGAGCAGTTCTTC CASTRDPDSEQFF
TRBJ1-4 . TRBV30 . TGTGCCTGGAGTGGTGCAGAGGGTGAAAAACTGTTTTTT CAWSGAEGEKLFF
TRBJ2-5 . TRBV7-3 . TGTGCCAGCAGCTTAACGACTAGTGATGAGACCCAGTACTTC CASSLTTSDETQYF
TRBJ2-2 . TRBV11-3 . TGTGCCAGCAGCTCAACCGGGAGCCCCACCGGGGAGCTGTTTTTT CASSSTGSPTGELFF
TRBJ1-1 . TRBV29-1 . TGCAGCGTTGTTAGGGGGGGCTCGAACACTGAAGCTTTCTTT CSVVRGGSNTEAFF
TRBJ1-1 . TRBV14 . TGTGCCAGCAGCCAAGAATTGACAGCGATGGCTTTCTTT CASSQELTAMAFF
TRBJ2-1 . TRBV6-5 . TGTGCCAGCAGTTACGCCAGGGGGGATAATGAGCAGTTCTTC CASSYARGDNEQFF
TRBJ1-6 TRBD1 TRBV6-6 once TGTGCCAGCAGGGGACAGGAACCTTCACCCCTCCACTTT CASRGQEPSPLHF
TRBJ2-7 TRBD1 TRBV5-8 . TGTGCCAGCAGCGATCTCGGTGCAGGGGGTCCTTACGAGCAGTACTTC CASSDLGAGGPYEQYF
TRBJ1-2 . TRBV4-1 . TGCGCCAGCAGCCAAGAGGGACACCTTGGCTACACCTTC CASSQEGHLGYTF
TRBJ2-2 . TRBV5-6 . TGTGCCAGCAGCATCCCGACAGGAGACTTGAACACCGGGGAGCTGTTTTTT CASSIPTGDLNTGELFF
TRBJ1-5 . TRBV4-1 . TGCGCCAGCAGCTTCTATCAGCCCCAGCATTTT CASSFYQPQHF
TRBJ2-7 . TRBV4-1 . TGCGCCAGCAGCTTTTTCCTAGGGGGCCCCGGGGGGCAGTACTTC CASSFFLGGPGGQYF
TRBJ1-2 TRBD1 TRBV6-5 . TGTGCCAGCAAAAAGGACAGGTACAGCTATGGCTACACCTTC CASKKDRYSYGYTF